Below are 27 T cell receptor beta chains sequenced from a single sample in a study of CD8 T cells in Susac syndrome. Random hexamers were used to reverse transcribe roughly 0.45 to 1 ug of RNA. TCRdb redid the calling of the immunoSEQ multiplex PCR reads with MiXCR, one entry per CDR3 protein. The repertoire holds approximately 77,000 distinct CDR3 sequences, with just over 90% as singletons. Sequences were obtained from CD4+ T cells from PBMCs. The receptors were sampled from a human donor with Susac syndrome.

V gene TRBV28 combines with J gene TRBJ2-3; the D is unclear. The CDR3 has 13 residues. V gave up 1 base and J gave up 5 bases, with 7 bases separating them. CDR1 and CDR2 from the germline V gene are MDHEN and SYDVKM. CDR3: CASSLFRRDTQYF. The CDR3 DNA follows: TGTGCCAGCAGTTTATTCCGGAGAGATACGCAGTATTTT.

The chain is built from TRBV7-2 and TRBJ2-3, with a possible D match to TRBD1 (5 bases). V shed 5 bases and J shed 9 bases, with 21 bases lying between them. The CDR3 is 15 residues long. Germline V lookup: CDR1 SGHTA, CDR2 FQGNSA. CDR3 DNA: TGTGCCAGCAGCGCCCCAGGGCAGAACAGGCGAACGCAGTATTTT. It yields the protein CASSAPGQNRRTQYF.

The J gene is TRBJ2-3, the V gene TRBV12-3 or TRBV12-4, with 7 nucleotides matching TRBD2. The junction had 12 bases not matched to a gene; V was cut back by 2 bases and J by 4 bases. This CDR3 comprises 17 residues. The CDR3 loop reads CASSLRGLDVGADTQYF. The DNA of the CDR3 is TGTGCCAGCAGTTTACGAGGACTAGACGTCGGCGCAGATACGCAGTATTTT.

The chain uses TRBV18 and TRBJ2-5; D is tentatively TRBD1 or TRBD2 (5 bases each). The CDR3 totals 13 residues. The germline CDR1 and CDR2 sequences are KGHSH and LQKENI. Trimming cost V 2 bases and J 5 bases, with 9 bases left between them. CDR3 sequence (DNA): TGTGCCAGCTCACCAGGGGGATTGGAGACCCAGTACTTC. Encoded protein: CASSPGGLETQYF.

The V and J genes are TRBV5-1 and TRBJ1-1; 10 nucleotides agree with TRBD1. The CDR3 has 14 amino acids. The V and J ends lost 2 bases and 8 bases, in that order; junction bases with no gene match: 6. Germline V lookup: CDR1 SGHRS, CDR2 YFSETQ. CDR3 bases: TGCGCCAGCAGCTTAGACGGGACAGGGGAGGAAGCTTTCTTT. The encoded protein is CASSLDGTGEEAFF.

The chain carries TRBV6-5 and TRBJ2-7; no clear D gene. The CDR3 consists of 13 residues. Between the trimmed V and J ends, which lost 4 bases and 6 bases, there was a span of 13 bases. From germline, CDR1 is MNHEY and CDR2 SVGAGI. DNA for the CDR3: TGTGCCAGCAGTTGGGCCAGGCGGTCCGAGCAGTACTTC. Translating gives CASSWARRSEQYF.

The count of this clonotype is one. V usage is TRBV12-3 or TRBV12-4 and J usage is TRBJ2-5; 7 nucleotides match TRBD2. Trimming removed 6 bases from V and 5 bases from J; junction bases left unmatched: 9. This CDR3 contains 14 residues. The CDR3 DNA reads TGTGCCAGCAGGAAGACTAGCAATGTGGAGACCCAGTACTTC. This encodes CASRKTSNVETQYF.

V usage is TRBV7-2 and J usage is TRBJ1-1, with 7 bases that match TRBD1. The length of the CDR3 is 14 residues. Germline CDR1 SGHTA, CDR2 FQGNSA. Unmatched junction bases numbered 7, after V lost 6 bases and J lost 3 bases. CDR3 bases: TGTGCCAGCAGGCTTAGGGGGCAGGACACTGAAGCTTTCTTT. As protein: CASRLRGQDTEAFF.

The CDR3 sequence is CASSSPTLAGGYEQYF. CDR3 nucleotide sequence: TGTGCCAGCAGCTCGCCAACACTAGCGGGAGGGTACGAGCAGTACTTC. The rearrangement joins TRBV7-2 to TRBJ2-7, with TRBD2 matching over 13 bases. CDR3 length: 16 amino acids. Germline V gene data show CDR1 as SGHTA and CDR2 as FQGNSA. V shed 4 bases and J 4 bases; nucleotides not matched to a gene: 7.

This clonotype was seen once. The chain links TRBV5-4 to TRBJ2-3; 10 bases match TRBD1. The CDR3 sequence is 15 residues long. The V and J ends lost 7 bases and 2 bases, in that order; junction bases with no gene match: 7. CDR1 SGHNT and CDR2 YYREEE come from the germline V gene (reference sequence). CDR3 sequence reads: CASFRQGAPTDTQYF. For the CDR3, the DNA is TGTGCCAGCTTCAGACAGGGGGCCCCCACAGATACGCAGTATTTT.

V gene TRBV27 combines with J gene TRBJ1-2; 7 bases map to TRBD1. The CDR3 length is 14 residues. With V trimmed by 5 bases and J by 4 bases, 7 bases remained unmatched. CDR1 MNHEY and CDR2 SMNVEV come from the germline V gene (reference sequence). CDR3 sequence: CASSPGGQLYGYTF. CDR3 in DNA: TGTGCCAGCAGTCCGGGGGGACAGCTCTATGGCTACACCTTC.

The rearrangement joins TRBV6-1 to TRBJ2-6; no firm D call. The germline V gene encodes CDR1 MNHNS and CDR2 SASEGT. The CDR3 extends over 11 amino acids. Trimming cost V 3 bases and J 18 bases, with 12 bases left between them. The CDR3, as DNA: TGTGCCAGCAGTGATTTACAGCCCAAGACTTTC. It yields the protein CASSDLQPKTF.

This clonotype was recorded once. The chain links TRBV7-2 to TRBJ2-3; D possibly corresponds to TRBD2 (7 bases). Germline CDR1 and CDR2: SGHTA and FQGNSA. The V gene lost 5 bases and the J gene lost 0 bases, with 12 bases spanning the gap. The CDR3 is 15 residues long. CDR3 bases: TGTGCCAGCAGCGGGGGGGCGTGGAGCACAGATACGCAGTATTTT. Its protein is CASSGGAWSTDTQYF.

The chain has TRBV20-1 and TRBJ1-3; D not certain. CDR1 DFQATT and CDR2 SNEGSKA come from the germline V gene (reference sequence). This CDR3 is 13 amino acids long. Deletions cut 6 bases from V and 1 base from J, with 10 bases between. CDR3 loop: CSAPGPSGNTIYF. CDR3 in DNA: TGCAGTGCGCCCGGGCCATCTGGAAACACCATATATTTT.

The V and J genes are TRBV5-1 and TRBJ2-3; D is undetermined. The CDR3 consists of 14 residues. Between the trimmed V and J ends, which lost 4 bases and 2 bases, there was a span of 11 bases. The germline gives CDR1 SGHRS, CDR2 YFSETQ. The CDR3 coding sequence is TGCGCCAGCAGCCCGCGGAGCCCCACAGATACGCAGTATTTT. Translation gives CASSPRSPTDTQYF. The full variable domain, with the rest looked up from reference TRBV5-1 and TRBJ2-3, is KAGVTQTPRYLIKTRGQQVTLSCSPISGHRSVSWYQQTPGQGLQFLFEYFSETQRNKGNFPGRFSGRQFSNSRSEMNVSTLELGDSALYLCASSPRSPTDTQYFGPGTRLTVL.

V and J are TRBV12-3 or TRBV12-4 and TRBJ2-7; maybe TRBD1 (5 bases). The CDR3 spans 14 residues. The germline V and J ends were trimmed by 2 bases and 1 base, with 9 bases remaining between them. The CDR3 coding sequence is TGTGCCAGCAGTTTATATGACAGTTCCTACGAGCAGTACTTC. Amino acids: CASSLYDSSYEQYF.

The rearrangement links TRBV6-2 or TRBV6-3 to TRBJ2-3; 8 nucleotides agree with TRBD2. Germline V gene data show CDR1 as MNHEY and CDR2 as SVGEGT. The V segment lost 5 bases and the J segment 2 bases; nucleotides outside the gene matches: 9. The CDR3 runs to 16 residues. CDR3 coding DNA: TGTGCCAGCAGTCTGAAGCGGGAGAGAACCACAGATACGCAGTATTTT. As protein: CASSLKRERTTDTQYF.

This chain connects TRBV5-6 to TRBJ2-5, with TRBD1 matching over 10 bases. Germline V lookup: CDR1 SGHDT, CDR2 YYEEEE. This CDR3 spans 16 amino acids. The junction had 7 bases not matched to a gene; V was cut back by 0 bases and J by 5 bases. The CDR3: CASSLGMTGGLETQYF. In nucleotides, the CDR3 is TGTGCCAGCAGCTTGGGGATGACAGGGGGCTTGGAGACCCAGTACTTC.

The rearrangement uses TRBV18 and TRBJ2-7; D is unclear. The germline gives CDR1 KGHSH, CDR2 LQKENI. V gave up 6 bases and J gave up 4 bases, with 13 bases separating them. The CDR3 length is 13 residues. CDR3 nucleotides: TGTGCCAGCTCCCTTAAGGATTCATACGAGCAGTACTTC. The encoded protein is CASSLKDSYEQYF.

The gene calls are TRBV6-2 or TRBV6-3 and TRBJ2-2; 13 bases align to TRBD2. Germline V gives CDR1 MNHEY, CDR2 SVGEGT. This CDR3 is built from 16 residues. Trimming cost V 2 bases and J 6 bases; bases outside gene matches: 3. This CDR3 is CASSYGLAGVPGELFF. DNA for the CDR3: TGTGCCAGCAGTTACGGACTAGCGGGAGTGCCCGGGGAGCTGTTTTTT.

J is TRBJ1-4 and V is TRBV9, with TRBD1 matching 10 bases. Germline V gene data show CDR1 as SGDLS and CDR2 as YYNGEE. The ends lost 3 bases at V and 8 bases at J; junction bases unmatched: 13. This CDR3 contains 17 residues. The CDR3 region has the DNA TGTGCCAGCAGCGAAAGGACAGGGGGACTTGGAGAAGAAAAACTGTTTTTT. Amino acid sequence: CASSERTGGLGEEKLFF.

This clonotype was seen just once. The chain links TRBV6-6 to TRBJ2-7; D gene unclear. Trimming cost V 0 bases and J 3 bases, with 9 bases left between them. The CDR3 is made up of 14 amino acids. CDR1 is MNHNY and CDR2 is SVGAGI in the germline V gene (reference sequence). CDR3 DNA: TGTGCCAGCAGTTACTCCGCCAACCACTACGAGCAGTACTTC. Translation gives CASSYSANHYEQYF.

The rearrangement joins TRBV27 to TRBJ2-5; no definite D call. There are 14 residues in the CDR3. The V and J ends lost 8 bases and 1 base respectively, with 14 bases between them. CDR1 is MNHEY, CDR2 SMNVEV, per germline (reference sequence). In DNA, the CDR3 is TGTGCCAGCCGCCCCCCCGGGTCCCAAGAGACCCAGTACTTC. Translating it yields CASRPPGSQETQYF.

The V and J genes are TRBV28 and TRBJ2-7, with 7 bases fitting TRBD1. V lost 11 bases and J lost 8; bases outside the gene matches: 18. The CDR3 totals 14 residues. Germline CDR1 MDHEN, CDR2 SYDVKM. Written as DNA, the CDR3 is TGTGCCTCTATCCCGAACAGGGGATCTACGAAGCAGTACTTC. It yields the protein CASIPNRGSTKQYF.

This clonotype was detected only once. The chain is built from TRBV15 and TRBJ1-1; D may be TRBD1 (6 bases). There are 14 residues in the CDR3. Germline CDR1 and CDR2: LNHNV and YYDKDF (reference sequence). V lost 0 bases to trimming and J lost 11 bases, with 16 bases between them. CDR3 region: CATSRDLGGGKAFF. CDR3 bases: TGTGCCACCAGCAGAGATCTAGGAGGGGGTAAGGCTTTCTTT. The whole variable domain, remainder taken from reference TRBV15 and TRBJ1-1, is DAMVIQNPRYQVTQFGKPVTLSCSQTLNHNVMYWYQQKSSQAPKLLFHYYDKDFNNEADTPDNFQSRRPNTSFCFLDIRSPGLGDTAMYLCATSRDLGGGKAFFGQGTRLTVV.

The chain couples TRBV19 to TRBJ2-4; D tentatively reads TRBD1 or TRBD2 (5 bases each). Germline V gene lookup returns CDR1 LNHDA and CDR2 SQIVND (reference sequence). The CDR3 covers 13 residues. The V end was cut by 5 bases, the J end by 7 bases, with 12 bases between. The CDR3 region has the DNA TGTGCCAGTAGTGCTGGGGACCTGAACATTCAGTACTTC. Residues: CASSAGDLNIQYF.

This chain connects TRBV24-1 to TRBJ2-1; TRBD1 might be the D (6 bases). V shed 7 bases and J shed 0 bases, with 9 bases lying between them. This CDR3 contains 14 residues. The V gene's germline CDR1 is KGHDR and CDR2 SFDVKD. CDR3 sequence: CATSRGSSYNEQFF. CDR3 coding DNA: TGTGCCACCAGCAGGGGAAGCTCCTACAATGAGCAGTTCTTC.